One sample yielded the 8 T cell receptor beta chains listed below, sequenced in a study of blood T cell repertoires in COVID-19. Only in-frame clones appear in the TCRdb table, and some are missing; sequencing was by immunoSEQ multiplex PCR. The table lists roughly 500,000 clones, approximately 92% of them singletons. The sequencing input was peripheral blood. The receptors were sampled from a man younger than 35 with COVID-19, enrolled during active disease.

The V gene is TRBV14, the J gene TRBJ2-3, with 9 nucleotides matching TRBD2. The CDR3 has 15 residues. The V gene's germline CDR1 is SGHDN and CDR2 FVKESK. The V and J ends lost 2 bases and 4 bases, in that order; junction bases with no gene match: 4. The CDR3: CASSQLAGVPDTQYF. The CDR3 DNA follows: TGTGCCAGCAGCCAATTAGCGGGAGTCCCAGATACGCAGTATTTT.

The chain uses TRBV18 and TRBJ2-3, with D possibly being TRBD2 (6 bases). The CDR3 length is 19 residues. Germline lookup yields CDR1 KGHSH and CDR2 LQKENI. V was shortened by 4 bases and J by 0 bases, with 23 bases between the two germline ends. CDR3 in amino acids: CASSRIVGSGTPSTDTQYF. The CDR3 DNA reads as TGTGCCAGCTCACGGATTGTCGGCTCTGGGACTCCTAGCACAGATACGCAGTATTTT.

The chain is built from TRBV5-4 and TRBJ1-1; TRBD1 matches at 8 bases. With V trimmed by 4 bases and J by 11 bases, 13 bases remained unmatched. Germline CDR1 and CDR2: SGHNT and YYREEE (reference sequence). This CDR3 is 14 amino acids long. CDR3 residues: CASSPGQGPPRAFF. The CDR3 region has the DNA TGTGCCAGCAGCCCCGGACAGGGACCACCCAGGGCTTTCTTT.

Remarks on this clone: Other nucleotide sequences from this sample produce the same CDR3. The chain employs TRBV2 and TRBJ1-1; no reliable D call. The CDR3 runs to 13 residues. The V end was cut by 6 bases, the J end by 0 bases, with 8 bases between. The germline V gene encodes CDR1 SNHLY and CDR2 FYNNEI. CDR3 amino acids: CASSGNMNTEAFF. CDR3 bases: TGTGCCAGCAGCGGGAATATGAACACTGAAGCTTTCTTT.

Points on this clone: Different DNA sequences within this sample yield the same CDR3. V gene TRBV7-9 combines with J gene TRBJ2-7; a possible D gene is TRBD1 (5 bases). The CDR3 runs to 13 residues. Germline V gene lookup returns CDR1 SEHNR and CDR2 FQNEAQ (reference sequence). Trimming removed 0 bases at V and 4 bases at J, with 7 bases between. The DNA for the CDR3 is TGTGCCAGCAGCTTAGCGCAGGGATACGAGCAGTACTTC. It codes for CASSLAQGYEQYF. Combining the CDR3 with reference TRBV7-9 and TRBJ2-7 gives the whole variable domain DTGVSQNPRHKITKRGQNVTFRCDPISEHNRLYWYRQTLGQGPEFLTYFQNEAQLEKSRLLSDRFSAERPKGSFSTLEIQRTEQGDSAMYLCASSLAQGYEQYFGPGTRLTVT.

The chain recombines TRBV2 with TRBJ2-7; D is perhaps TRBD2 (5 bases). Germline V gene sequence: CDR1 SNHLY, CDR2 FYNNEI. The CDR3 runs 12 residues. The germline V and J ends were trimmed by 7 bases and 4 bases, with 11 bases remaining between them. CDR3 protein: CASKHGIYEQYF. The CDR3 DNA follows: TGTGCCAGCAAACACGGGATTTACGAGCAGTACTTC. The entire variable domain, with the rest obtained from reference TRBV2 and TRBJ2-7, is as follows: EPEVTQTPSHQVTQMGQEVILRCVPISNHLYFYWYRQILGQKVEFLVSFYNNEISEKSEIFDDQFSVERPDGSNFTLKIRSTKLEDSAMYFCASKHGIYEQYFGPGTRLTVT.

The CDR3 region is CASSDPAGVRYNEQFF. The CDR3, as DNA: TGTGCCAGCAGTGACCCAGCGGGGGTAAGGTACAATGAGCAGTTCTTC. The chain recombines TRBV6-2 or TRBV6-3 with TRBJ2-1; 8 bases match TRBD2. Germline V gene lookup returns CDR1 MNHEY and CDR2 SVGEGT. Trimming removed 5 bases from V and 4 bases from J; junction bases left unmatched: 10. The CDR3 consists of 16 residues.

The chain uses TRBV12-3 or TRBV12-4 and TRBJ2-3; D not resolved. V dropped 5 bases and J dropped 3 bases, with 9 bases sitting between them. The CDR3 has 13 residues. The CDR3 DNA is TGTGCCAGCAGTCCCGCTAGGACAGATACGCAGTATTTT. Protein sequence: CASSPARTDTQYF.